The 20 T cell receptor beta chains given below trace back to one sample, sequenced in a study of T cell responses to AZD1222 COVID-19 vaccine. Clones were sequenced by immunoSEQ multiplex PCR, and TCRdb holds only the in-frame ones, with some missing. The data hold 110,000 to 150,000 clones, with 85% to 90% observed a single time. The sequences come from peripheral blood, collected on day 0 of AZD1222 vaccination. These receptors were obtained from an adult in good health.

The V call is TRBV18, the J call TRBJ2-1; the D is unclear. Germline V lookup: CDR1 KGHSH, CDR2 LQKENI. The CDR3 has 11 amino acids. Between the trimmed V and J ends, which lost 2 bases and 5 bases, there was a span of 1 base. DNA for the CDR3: TGTGCCAGCTCACCAAACAATGAGCAGTTCTTC. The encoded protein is CASSPNNEQFF. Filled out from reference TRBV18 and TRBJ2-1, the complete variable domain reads NAGVMQNPRHLVRRRGQEARLRCSPMKGHSHVYWYRQLPEEGLKFMVYLQKENIIDESGMPKERFSAEFPKEGPSILRIQQVVRGDSAAYFCASSPNNEQFFGPGTRLTVL.

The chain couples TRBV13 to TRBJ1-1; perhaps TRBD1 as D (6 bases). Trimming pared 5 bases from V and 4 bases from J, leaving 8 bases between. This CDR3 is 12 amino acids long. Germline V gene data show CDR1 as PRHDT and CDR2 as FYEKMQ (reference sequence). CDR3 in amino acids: CASSIQGTEAFF. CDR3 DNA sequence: TGTGCCAGCAGCATACAGGGCACTGAAGCTTTCTTT.

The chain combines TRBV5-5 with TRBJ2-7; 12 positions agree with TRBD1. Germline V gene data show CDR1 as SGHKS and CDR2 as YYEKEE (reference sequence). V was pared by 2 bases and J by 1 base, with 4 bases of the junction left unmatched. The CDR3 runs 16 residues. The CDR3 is CASSFRDRGLSYEQYF. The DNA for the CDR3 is TGTGCCAGCAGCTTTCGGGACAGGGGGCTTTCCTACGAGCAGTACTTC.

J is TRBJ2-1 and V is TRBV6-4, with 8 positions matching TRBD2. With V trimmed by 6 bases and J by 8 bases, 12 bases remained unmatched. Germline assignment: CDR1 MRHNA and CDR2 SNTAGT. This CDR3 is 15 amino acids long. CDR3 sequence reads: CASSPRGSGIDEQFF. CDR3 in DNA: TGTGCCAGCAGCCCCCGGGGTAGCGGGATCGATGAGCAGTTCTTC.

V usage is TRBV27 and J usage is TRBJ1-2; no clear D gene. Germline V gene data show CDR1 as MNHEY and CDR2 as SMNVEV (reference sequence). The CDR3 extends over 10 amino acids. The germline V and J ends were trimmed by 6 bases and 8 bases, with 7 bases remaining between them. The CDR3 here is CASSPGGYTF. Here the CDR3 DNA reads TGTGCCAGCAGCCCCGGAGGCTACACCTTC.

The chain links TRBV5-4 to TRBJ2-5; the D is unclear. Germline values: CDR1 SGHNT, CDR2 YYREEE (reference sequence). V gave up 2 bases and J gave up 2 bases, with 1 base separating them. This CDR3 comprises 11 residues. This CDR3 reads CASSLQETQYF. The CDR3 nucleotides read TGTGCCAGCAGCTTACAAGAGACCCAGTACTTC.

The CDR3 loop is CASSQVTSGTYEQYF. The DNA for the CDR3 is TGCGCCAGCAGCCAAGTGACTAGCGGAACCTACGAGCAGTACTTC. This chain joins TRBV4-1 and TRBJ2-7, with 9 positions matching TRBD2. V lost 1 base to trimming and J lost 2 bases; unmatched junction nucleotides: 3. The germline V gene encodes CDR1 MGHRA and CDR2 YSYEKL. The CDR3 spans 15 residues.

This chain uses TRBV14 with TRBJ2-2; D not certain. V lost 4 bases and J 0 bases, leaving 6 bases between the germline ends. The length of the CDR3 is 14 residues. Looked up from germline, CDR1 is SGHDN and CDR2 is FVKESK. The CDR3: CASSLRTNTGELFF. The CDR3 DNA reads TGTGCCAGCAGCCTCCGGACGAACACCGGGGAGCTGTTTTTT.

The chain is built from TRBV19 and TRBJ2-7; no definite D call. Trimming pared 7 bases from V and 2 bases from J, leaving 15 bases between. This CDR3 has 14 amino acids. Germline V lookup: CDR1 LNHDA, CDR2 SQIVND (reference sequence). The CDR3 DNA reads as TGTGCCAGTAAGTGGTCACTCACGACCTACGAGCAGTACTTC. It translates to CASKWSLTTYEQYF.

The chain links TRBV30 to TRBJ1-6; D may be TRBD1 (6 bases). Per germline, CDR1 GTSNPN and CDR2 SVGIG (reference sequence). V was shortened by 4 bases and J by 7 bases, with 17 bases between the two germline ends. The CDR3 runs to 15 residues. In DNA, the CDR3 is TGTGCCTGGAATCCTCGGACAGCCACCAATTCACCCCTCCACTTT. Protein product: CAWNPRTATNSPLHF. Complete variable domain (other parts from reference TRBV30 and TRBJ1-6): SQTIHQWPATLVQPVGSPLSLECTVEGTSNPNLYWYRQAAGRGLQLLFYSVGIGQISSEVPQNLSASRPQDRQFILSSKKLLLSDSGFYLCAWNPRTATNSPLHFGNGTRLTVT.

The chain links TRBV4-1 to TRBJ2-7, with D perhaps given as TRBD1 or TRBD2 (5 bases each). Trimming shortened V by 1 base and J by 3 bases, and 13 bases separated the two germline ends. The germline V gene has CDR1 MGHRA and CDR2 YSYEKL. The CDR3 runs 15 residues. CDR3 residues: CASSQGHGTLYEQYF. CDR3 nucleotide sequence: TGCGCCAGCAGCCAAGGCCACGGGACCCTCTACGAGCAGTACTTC.

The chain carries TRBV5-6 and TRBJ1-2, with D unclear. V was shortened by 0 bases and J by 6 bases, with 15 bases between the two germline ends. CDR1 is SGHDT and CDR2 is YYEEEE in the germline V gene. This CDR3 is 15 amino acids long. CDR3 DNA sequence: TGTGCCAGCAGCTTGGCCGAGAGGGCTCGAAATGGCTACACCTTC. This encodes CASSLAERARNGYTF.

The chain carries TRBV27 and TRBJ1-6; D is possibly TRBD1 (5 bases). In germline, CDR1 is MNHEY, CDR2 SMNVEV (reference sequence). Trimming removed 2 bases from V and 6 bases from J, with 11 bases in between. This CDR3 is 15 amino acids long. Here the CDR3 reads CASSLKWQGNSPLHF. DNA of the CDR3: TGTGCCAGCAGTTTAAAGTGGCAGGGTAATTCACCCCTCCACTTT.

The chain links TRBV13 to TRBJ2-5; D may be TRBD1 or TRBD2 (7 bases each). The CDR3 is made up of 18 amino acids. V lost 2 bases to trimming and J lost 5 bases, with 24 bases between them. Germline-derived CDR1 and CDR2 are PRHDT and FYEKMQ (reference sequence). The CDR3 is CASSLYYSGRGGGETQYF. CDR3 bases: TGTGCCAGCAGCTTATACTATAGTGGGCGGGGAGGGGGCGAGACCCAGTACTTC.

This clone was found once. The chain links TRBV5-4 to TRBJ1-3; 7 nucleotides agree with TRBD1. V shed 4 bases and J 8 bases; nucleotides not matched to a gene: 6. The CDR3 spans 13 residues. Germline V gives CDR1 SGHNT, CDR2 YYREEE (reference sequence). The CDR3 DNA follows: TGTGCCAGCAGCATGGACAGGAGGGACACCATATATTTT. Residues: CASSMDRRDTIYF.

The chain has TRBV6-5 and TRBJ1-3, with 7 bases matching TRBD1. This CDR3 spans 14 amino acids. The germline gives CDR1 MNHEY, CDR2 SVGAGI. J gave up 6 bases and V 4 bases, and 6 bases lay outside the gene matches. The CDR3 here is CASSSRQGVNTIYF. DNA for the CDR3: TGTGCCAGCAGTTCTCGACAGGGAGTAAACACCATATATTTT.

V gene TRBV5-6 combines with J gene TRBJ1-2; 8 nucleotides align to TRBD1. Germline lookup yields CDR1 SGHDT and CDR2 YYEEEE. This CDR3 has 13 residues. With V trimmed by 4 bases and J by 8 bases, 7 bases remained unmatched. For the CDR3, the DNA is TGTGCCAGCAGCCTCGGGACAGGCGAAGGCTACACCTTC. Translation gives CASSLGTGEGYTF.

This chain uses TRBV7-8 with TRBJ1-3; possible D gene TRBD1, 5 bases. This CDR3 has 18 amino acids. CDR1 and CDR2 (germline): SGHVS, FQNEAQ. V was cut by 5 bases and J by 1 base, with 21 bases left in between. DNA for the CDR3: TGTGCCAGCAGCCCCCAAAGGCAGGGAAGACGGTCTGGAAACACCATATATTTT. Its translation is CASSPQRQGRRSGNTIYF.

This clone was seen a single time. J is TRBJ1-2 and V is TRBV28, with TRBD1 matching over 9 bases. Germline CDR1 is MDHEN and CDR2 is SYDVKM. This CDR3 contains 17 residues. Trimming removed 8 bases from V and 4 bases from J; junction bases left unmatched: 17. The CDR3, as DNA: TGTGCCAGCCGGGGGGGACAGGGTAGAATTCTTATCTATGGCTACACCTTC. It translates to CASRGGQGRILIYGYTF.

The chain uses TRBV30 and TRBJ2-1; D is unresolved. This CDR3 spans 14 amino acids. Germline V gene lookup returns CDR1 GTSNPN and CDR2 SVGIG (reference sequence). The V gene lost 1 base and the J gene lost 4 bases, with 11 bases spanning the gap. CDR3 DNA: TGTGCCTGGAGTGATTCTGTGGATTACAATGAGCAGTTCTTC. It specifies CAWSDSVDYNEQFF.